Shown below are 21 T cell receptor beta chains from a single sample sequenced in a study of blood T cells in healthy people across ages. Then a second PCR, running about 7 to 11 cycles, was carried out with a sample-barcoded 5' primer and a J-beta primer mix. One entry per CDR3 protein results from TCRdb running MiXCR on the 5' RACE reads. This sample has about 1.6 million distinct CDR3 sequences, with about 35% found just once. The source material was blood. These receptors came from a woman in her twenties or thirties in good health.

This chain links TRBV6-2 or TRBV6-3 with TRBJ2-1; 8 positions agree with TRBD2. The end of the DNA fits TRBJ2-7 better, so the J call may be wrong. In germline, CDR1 is MNHEY, CDR2 SVGEGT. This CDR3 is 15 amino acids long. The CDR3 region has the DNA TGTGCCAGCAAATTAGCGGGAAGCTCCTACAATGAGCAGTACTTC. This codes for CASKLAGSSYNEQYF.

This clonotype came up many times. The genes are TRBV29-1 and TRBJ2-6; D not certain. Trimming left V 3 bases short and J 3 bases short, with 3 bases between. CDR1 and CDR2 (germline): SQVTM, ANQGSEA. The CDR3 is 12 residues long. CDR3 region: CSVDNGANVLTF. For the CDR3, the DNA is TGCAGCGTTGATAATGGGGCCAACGTCCTGACTTTC.

The V call is TRBV29-1, the J call TRBJ1-4, with TRBD1 identical over 7 bases. Germline V gives CDR1 SQVTM, CDR2 ANQGSEA. CDR3 length: 15 amino acids. J was trimmed by 7 bases and V by 6 bases; bases with no gene match: 14. The CDR3 DNA is TGCAGCGTGGGTGGCAGGGGGGCCCCGGGTGAAAAACTGTTTTTT. Its protein product is CSVGGRGAPGEKLFF. Full variable domain (rest looked up from reference TRBV29-1 and TRBJ1-4): SAVISQKPSRDICQRGTSLTIQCQVDSQVTMMFWYRQQPGQSLTLIATANQGSEATYESGFVIDKFPISRPNLTFSTLTVSNMSPEDSSIYLCSVGGRGAPGEKLFFGSGTQLSVL.

The chain carries TRBV9 and TRBJ2-3; maybe TRBD2 (7 bases). Germline CDR1 and CDR2: SGDLS and YYNGEE. This CDR3 is 14 amino acids long. V was clipped by 4 bases and J by 6 bases, with 15 bases between them. The CDR3 region is CASSLRGGRDTQYF. DNA for the CDR3: TGTGCCAGCAGCTTGAGGGGGGGGAGGGATACGCAGTATTTT.

J is TRBJ2-3 and V is TRBV5-1, with TRBD2 identical over 7 bases. Germline V lookup: CDR1 SGHRS, CDR2 YFSETQ. V was clipped by 9 bases and J by 0 bases; unmatched bases: 10. This CDR3 has 15 amino acids. CDR3 DNA: TGCGCCACCGCGGAGCGGGGAGACAGCACAGATACGCAGTATTTT. Translating gives CATAERGDSTDTQYF.

Worth noting for this clonotype: A much larger clone sits a single nucleotide away, making a read error possible. This chain uses TRBV13 with TRBJ2-1; the match to TRBD2 covers 11 bases. Per germline, CDR1 PRHDT and CDR2 FYEKMQ (reference sequence). The length of the CDR3 is 15 residues. CDR3 DNA: TGTGCCAGCAGACCTGGGACTAGCGGTTACAAGGAGCAGTTCTTC. This translates into CASRPGTSGYKEQFF. The full variable domain, its missing parts supplied by reference TRBV13 and TRBJ2-1, is AAGVIQSPRHLIKEKRETATLKCYPIPRHDTVYWYQQGPGQDPQFLISFYEKMQSDKGSIPDRFSAQQFSDYHSELNMSSLELGDSALYFCASRPGTSGYKEQFFGPGTRLTVL.

A few counts support this clonotype. This chain uses TRBV10-3 with TRBJ2-3, with 12 nucleotides matching TRBD1. Germline CDR1 and CDR2: ENHRY and SYGVKD. The CDR3 has 15 amino acids. V shed 6 bases and J 6 bases; nucleotides not matched to a gene: 7. The chain's CDR3 is CAISPGQGARDTQYF. The CDR3 bases are TGTGCCATCAGCCCGGGACAGGGGGCGCGGGATACGCAGTATTTT.

The rearrangement links TRBV24-1 to TRBJ2-2; 11 bases agree with TRBD2. Looked up from germline, CDR1 is KGHDR and CDR2 is SFDVKD. J gave up 4 bases and V 7 bases, and 7 bases lay outside the gene matches. This CDR3 is 16 amino acids long. CDR3 loop: CATRGGTSGFTGELFF. Here the CDR3 DNA reads TGTGCCACCAGGGGGGGGACTAGCGGATTCACCGGGGAGCTGTTTTTT.

This chain links TRBV7-9 with TRBJ2-1; tentatively, D is TRBD1 (6 bases). V dropped 5 bases and J dropped 4 bases, with 21 bases sitting between them. The V gene's germline CDR1 is SEHNR and CDR2 FQNEAQ (reference sequence). This CDR3 is 17 amino acids long. The CDR3 here is CASSPQKTGLGYNEQFF. CDR3 DNA: TGTGCCAGCAGCCCTCAAAAGACAGGCTTGGGATACAATGAGCAGTTCTTC. The whole variable domain, remainder taken from reference TRBV7-9 and TRBJ2-1, is DTGVSQNPRHKITKRGQNVTFRCDPISEHNRLYWYRQTLGQGPEFLTYFQNEAQLEKSRLLSDRFSAERPKGSFSTLEIQRTEQGDSAMYLCASSPQKTGLGYNEQFFGPGTRLTVL.

The V call is TRBV29-1, the J call TRBJ2-1; 7 nucleotides line up with TRBD2. V lost 4 bases, J lost 9 bases, and 9 bases stayed unmatched. Germline CDR1 reads SQVTM; CDR2 reads ANQGSEA. The length of the CDR3 is 13 residues. CDR3 amino acids: CSVAVLREGEQFF. CDR3 in DNA: TGCAGCGTTGCGGTGTTGAGGGAGGGTGAGCAGTTCTTC.

V usage is TRBV20-1 and J usage is TRBJ2-5; 7 bases fit TRBD1. The CDR3 contains 15 residues. V gave up 3 bases and J gave up 0 bases; unmatched junction bases: 7. Germline CDR1 DFQATT, CDR2 SNEGSKA (reference sequence). The CDR3 loop is CSARRDRQYQETQYF. The CDR3 DNA reads as TGCAGTGCTAGGAGGGACAGACAGTACCAAGAGACCCAGTACTTC.

The rearrangement links TRBV7-8 to TRBJ1-2; D not certain. The V gene's germline CDR1 is SGHVS and CDR2 FQNEAQ. This CDR3 contains 15 residues. V shed 3 bases and J shed 1 base, with 12 bases lying between them. The CDR3 is CASSLAQTLNYGYTF. DNA for the CDR3: TGTGCCAGCAGCTTGGCGCAGACCCTTAACTATGGCTACACCTTC.

V and J are TRBV9 and TRBJ2-3; 7 nucleotides align to TRBD1. V was clipped by 2 bases and J by 1 base; unmatched bases: 7. The CDR3 extends over 16 amino acids. Germline V gene data show CDR1 as SGDLS and CDR2 as YYNGEE. The CDR3 region is CASSVSTGDRTDTQYF. CDR3 coding DNA: TGTGCCAGCAGCGTGTCAACAGGGGACCGCACAGATACGCAGTATTTT.

The chain carries TRBV6-5 and TRBJ1-2, with D possibly TRBD1 on 6 matching bases. In germline, CDR1 is MNHEY, CDR2 SVGAGI. This CDR3 contains 14 residues. V lost 2 bases, J lost 2 bases, and 9 bases lay in between. The CDR3: CASSYGGQNYGYTF. The CDR3 DNA reads as TGTGCCAGCAGTTACGGGGGGCAGAACTATGGCTACACCTTC.

Comments on this clonotype: The germline gene is not matched at one end of the junction; a read error may be the cause. The J gene is TRBJ2-1, the V gene TRBV7-9, with 11 bases lining up with TRBD2. There are 15 residues in the CDR3. Germline CDR1 and CDR2: SEHNR and FQNEAQ (reference sequence). The CDR3 bases are TGTGCCAGCACCCTAACGGGACTAGCGGTGGATGAGCGGTTCTTC. This gives the protein CASTLTGLAVDERFF.

This clonotype was detected ten times or more. The genes are TRBV5-8 and TRBJ2-5, with 7 bases identical to TRBD1. Germline CDR1 is SGHTS and CDR2 is YDEGEE. The trim removed 3 bases at V and 7 bases at J, leaving 6 bases unmatched. CDR3 size: 13 residues. The CDR3 sequence: CASSSTGEGTQYF. As DNA, the CDR3 is TGTGCCAGCAGCTCCACAGGGGAAGGGACCCAGTACTTC. Combining the CDR3 with reference TRBV5-8 and TRBJ2-5 gives the whole variable domain EAGVTQSPTHLIKTRGQQATLRCSPISGHTSVYWYQQALGLGLQFLLWYDEGEERNRGNFPPRFSGRQFPNYSSELNVNALELEDSALYLCASSSTGEGTQYFGPGTRLLVL.

The chain couples TRBV5-1 to TRBJ2-3, with D uncertain. The V end was cut by 6 bases, the J end by 3 bases, with 11 bases between. The CDR3 has 13 residues. Germline lookup yields CDR1 SGHRS and CDR2 YFSETQ. CDR3 nucleotides: TGCGCCAGCACCGAGGTCAGAACAGATACGCAGTATTTT. Protein: CASTEVRTDTQYF.

A few counts support this clonotype. The J gene is TRBJ2-1, the V gene TRBV4-1; 7 bases match TRBD1. Germline V CDR1 and CDR2: MGHRA, YSYEKL. Trimming at V came to 4 bases and at J to 3 bases, leaving 6 bases not matched to a gene. CDR3 size: 15 residues. CDR3 DNA: TGCGCCAGCAGCCGGAACAGGGGTGTCTACAATGAGCAGTTCTTC. It encodes CASSRNRGVYNEQFF.

The chain carries TRBV25-1 and TRBJ2-7, with D possibly TRBD1 on 6 matching bases. The CDR3 is made up of 13 amino acids. Germline V gene lookup returns CDR1 MGHDK and CDR2 SYGVNS. V shed 3 bases and J shed 7 bases, with 13 bases lying between them. The CDR3 bases are TGTGCCAGCAGTGACTACAGGGTTGGGGAGCAGTACTTC. Translated, it gives CASSDYRVGEQYF.

The V gene is TRBV5-6, the J gene TRBJ2-5, with D unclear. The CDR3 has 12 amino acids. Germline V gene lookup returns CDR1 SGHDT and CDR2 YYEEEE. V was shortened by 0 bases and J by 11 bases, with 11 bases between the two germline ends. As DNA, the CDR3 is TGTGCCAGCAGCTTGGCAGGTGGTCGGCAGTACTTC. Its protein is CASSLAGGRQYF.

The chain recombines TRBV6-5 with TRBJ1-1; D perhaps matches TRBD1 (6 bases). V was cut by 2 bases and J by 1 base, with 8 bases left in between. The CDR3 spans 14 residues. Per the germline V gene, CDR1 is MNHEY and CDR2 is SVGAGI. CDR3 loop: CASSYGQTNTEAFF. CDR3 in DNA: TGTGCCAGCAGTTACGGACAGACGAACACTGAAGCTTTCTTT.